The sequence of this TCR beta chain was determined in a study of cytomegalovirus exposure and HLA in healthy donors. Notes on this clone: Its matching antigen is unknown.

PCR involved 60 Vbeta and 13 Jbeta primers. TCRdb's table, derived via immunoSEQ multiplex PCR, lists solely in-frame clones and lacks some. The sample holds 150,000 or so clones, 77% seen once. Study outcomes and limitations: When analyzed later, a missense DCLRE1C variant was found to be linked to TCR beta V- and J-gene trimming. There were 150 or so TCR beta chains listed as cytomegalovirus-associated. Productive status was seen about 87% or about 30% of the time for most TCR beta V segments in an earlier analysis.

The sequenced sample was PBMCs. The TCR originated in a woman in her 30s in good health and CMV-seronegative.

In DNA, the CDR3 is TGTGCCAGCAGCATCGAACCCCAGGGACAGGGGGCTTTCTATGGCTACACCTTC. Its translation is CASSIEPQGQGAFYGYTF. This chain connects TRBV2 to TRBJ1-2; 12 bases are a match to TRBD1. The CDR3 is 18 amino acids. Trimming took 6 bases from V and 4 from J; bases not matched to a gene: 15. Germline V lookup: CDR1 SNHLY, CDR2 FYNNEI.